The next 29 T cell receptor beta chains were all read from a single sample in a study of tumor and adjacent non-tumor tissue in lung cancer. RNA was extracted from bulk tissue without any cell sorting. The normal lung tissue was taken more than 3 cm from the tumor edge. TCRbeta libraries were built with three rounds of nested PCR, modified from ARM-PCR. TCRdb reanalysed the multiplex PCR reads using MiXCR and keeps one entry per CDR3 protein. The data contain about 110,000 distinct CDR3 sequences, 60% to 70% of them singletons. The sequenced material came from distant non-tumor lung tissue. The receptors were sampled from a man between 60 and 75 years old with non-small cell lung cancer.

This sequence joins TRBV6-5 and TRBJ2-3; 8 positions match TRBD2. From germline, CDR1 is MNHEY and CDR2 SVGAGI. CDR3 length: 16 residues. V dropped 9 bases and J dropped 3; count of bases not matched to a gene: 14. This CDR3 is CASRPFISGETDTQYF. For the CDR3, the DNA is TGTGCCAGTAGACCTTTCATTAGCGGGGAAACAGATACGCAGTATTTT.

In the case of this clonotype: Given a much more abundant clone one base away, this may be a read error. The V and J genes are TRBV29-1 and TRBJ1-2; tentative D call: TRBD1 (6 bases). This CDR3 spans 15 amino acids. CDR1 is SQVTM and CDR2 is ANQGSEA in the germline V gene. This CDR3 is CSVVGGAGSNYGDTF. CDR3 DNA sequence: TGCAGCGTTGTTGGGGGCGCGGGGTCGAACTATGGCGACACCTTC.

About this clonotype itself: A much larger clone differs from this one at a single base, so this may be a read error. CDR3 sequence reads: CASSLTSGRGAYGQYF. Written as DNA, the CDR3 is TGTGCCAGCAGTTTAACCTCTGGGCGGGGGGCCTACGGGCAGTACTTC. This chain connects TRBV28 to TRBJ2-7; 8 positions match TRBD2. This CDR3 contains 16 residues. Per the germline V gene, CDR1 is MDHEN and CDR2 is SYDVKM.

About this clonotype itself: The conserved phenylalanine or tryptophan normally closing the CDR3 is absent here, so this likely arose from a read error. The chain is built from TRBV5-6 and TRBJ2-5; TRBD1 or TRBD2 may be the D gene (5 bases each). Germline V gene sequence: CDR1 SGHDT, CDR2 YYEEEE. There are 15 residues in the CDR3. The chain's CDR3 is CDSSRHRDEEETQYS. For the CDR3, the DNA is TGTGACAGCAGCCGGCACCGGGACGAAGAAGAGACCCAGTACTCC.

As for this clonotype: Compared with germline, one end of the junction differs, possibly owing to a read error. Written as DNA, the CDR3 is TGTGCCAGCAGTTCGCAGGGAGGGAGATACAACGAGCAGTTATTC. The encoded protein is CASSSQGGRYNEQLF. This chain uses TRBV12-3 or TRBV12-4 with TRBJ2-1, with TRBD2 matching over 7 bases. The CDR3 has 15 amino acids.

A note on this clonotype: A junction boundary mismatches the germline segment, possibly from a read error. V gene TRBV11-3 combines with J gene TRBJ2-3; 7 positions match TRBD2. This CDR3 spans 14 amino acids. CDR1 SGHNT and CDR2 YENEEA come from the germline V gene. The CDR3 here is CASRLGLAAHAQYF. Here the CDR3 DNA reads TGTGCCAGCCGCTTAGGGCTAGCGGCCCATGCGCAGTATTTT.

As concerns this clonotype: This sequence may be a read error, since a much larger clone differs from it by one base. The chain carries TRBV5-1 and TRBJ2-7, with 8 bases identical to TRBD1. This CDR3 region has 14 residues. Germline CDR1 SGHRS, CDR2 YFSETQ. Here the CDR3 reads CAGSLAGTGNEQYF. The CDR3 nucleotides read TGCGCCGGCAGCTTGGCCGGGACAGGAAACGAGCAGTACTTC.

Notes on this clonotype: The germline gene is not matched at one end of the junction; a read error may be the cause. The rearrangement uses TRBV6-5 and TRBJ1-5; D gene uncertain. The V gene's germline CDR1 is MNHEY and CDR2 SVGAGI. CDR3 size: 15 residues. The CDR3 region is CASGYSLQSNQPQHF. The DNA of the CDR3 is TGCGCCAGCGGTTACTCATTACAGAGCAATCAGCCCCAGCATTTT.

This clonotype was counted at least ten times. As DNA, the CDR3 is TGTGCCAGCAGCTTGGTGGGGTTGGACGAGCAGTACTTC. Translated: CASSLVGLDEQYF. The V call is TRBV5-4, the J call TRBJ2-7, with D uncertain. Germline CDR1 and CDR2: SGHNT and YYREEE (reference sequence). The CDR3 extends over 13 amino acids. Trimming removed 0 bases from V and 5 bases from J, with 9 bases in between.

As for this clonotype: Because it lacks the conserved phenylalanine or tryptophan at the end, this CDR3 is likely a read error. Because the CDR3's place on the DNA is in doubt, the DNA is left out and the CDR3 is given as listed by TCRdb. This chain joins TRBV11-3 and TRBJ2-7. From germline, CDR1 is SGHNT and CDR2 YENEEA. The length of the CDR3 is 11 amino acids, counting both ends. The chain's CDR3 is CASSHNYEQHL.

Comment on this clonotype: Germline is not matched at one junction end, which may reflect a read error. This rearrangement joins TRBV12-3 or TRBV12-4 to TRBJ2-7; 10 positions agree with TRBD2. There are 14 residues in the CDR3. The CDR3 protein is CASSPGTSVHGQYF. CDR3 DNA sequence: TGTGCCAGCAGTCCCGGGACTAGCGTCCACGGGCAGTACTTT.

As for this clonotype: Relative to the germline gene, one junction end is altered; a read error may explain this. The CDR3 region has the DNA TGCGCCAGCAGCCAAGGTGACGGGATCTACGAGCAGTACTTT. Translation gives CASSQGDGIYEQYF. The chain links TRBV4-3 to TRBJ2-7, with a tentative D call TRBD2 (5 bases). Per the germline V gene, CDR1 is LGHNA and CDR2 is YSLEER. The CDR3 is 14 residues long.

This clonotype has ten or more counts. The chain employs TRBV20-1 and TRBJ1-2, with no clear D. V shed 4 bases and J shed 3 bases, with 9 bases lying between them. Germline CDR1 and CDR2: DFQATT and SNEGSKA (reference sequence). The CDR3 has 12 residues. CDR3 nucleotide sequence: TGCAGTGCTACTAACAACTACTATGGCTACACCTTC. It yields the protein CSATNNYYGYTF.

This clonotype was counted many times. The chain employs TRBV4-1 and TRBJ2-2, with TRBD2 identical over 14 bases. V was clipped by 3 bases and J by 6 bases; unmatched bases: 9. CDR1 is MGHRA and CDR2 is YSYEKL in the germline V gene. CDR3 length: 18 amino acids. CDR3 in DNA: TGCGCCAGCAGCCAGGCCCTGACTAGCGGGGGGGCCTCCGGGGAGCTGTTTTTT. Protein product: CASSQALTSGGASGELFF.

At least ten counts were recorded for this clonotype. The V gene is TRBV29-1, the J gene TRBJ2-7; no definite D call. Trimming removed 7 bases from V and 0 bases from J, with 16 bases in between. Looked up from germline, CDR1 is SQVTM and CDR2 is ANQGSEA. This CDR3 is 14 amino acids long. CDR3 sequence (DNA): TGCAGCGCCACACGCCCGGAAGGCTCCTACGAGCAGTACTTC. Translated, it gives CSATRPEGSYEQYF.

The sample holds one count of this clonotype. This could be a read error, since a much larger clone is one nucleotide away. The chain links TRBV15 to TRBJ2-3; 7 positions match TRBD2. The germline gives CDR1 LNHNV, CDR2 YYDKDF (reference sequence). The CDR3 loop spans 15 amino acids. The DNA for the CDR3 is TGTGCCACCAGCAGAGATCTGACTAGCACAGATACGCTGTATTTT. This translates into CATSRDLTSTDTLYF.

Concerning this clonotype itself: A much larger clone differs from this one at a single base, so this may be a read error. The chain has TRBV7-9 and TRBJ2-5, with unresolved D. Germline CDR1 reads SEHNR; CDR2 reads FQNEAQ (reference sequence). CDR3 size: 15 residues. With 0 bases removed from V and 3 bases from J, the gap between germline ends came to 11 bases. Here the CDR3 DNA reads TGTGCCAGCAGCTTAGCTCATTCGGGCGAAGAGACCCAGTACTTC. It codes for CASSLAHSGEETQYF.

This clonotype has just one count. It is likely a read error, because the conserved phenylalanine at the end of the CDR3 is missing. The chain links TRBV11-2 to TRBJ2-3, with D possibly TRBD2 on 5 matching bases. Per germline, CDR1 SGHAT and CDR2 FQNNGV. The CDR3 covers 17 residues. The CDR3 nucleotides read TGTGCCAACAGCTTAGGGCCGGGGTGGCAAAACACAGATACGCAGTATCTT. This sequence encodes CANSLGPGWQNTDTQYL.

Comments on this clonotype: Mismatch with germline at one junction end may stem from a read error. The rearrangement links TRBV11-3 to TRBJ2-1, with a possible D match to TRBD2 (6 bases). CDR1 and CDR2 from the germline V gene are SGHNT and YENEEA. The CDR3 is made up of 12 amino acids. The CDR3 DNA is TGTGTCAGCAGCTCCCGGGCTCGGGAGCAGTTTTTC. Translation: CVSSSRAREQFF.

In regard to this clonotype: A read error may produce the germline difference seen at one junction end. The chain employs TRBV10-1 and TRBJ1-2; D unresolved. The V gene's germline CDR1 is WNHNN and CDR2 SYGVQD (reference sequence). The CDR3 totals 14 residues. CDR3 coding DNA: TGCGCCACCAGTGAGTCCCCCGAAGGCTATGTCTACACCTTC. Its translation: CATSESPEGYVYTF.

With respect to this clonotype: A junction boundary mismatches the germline segment, possibly from a read error. V is TRBV12-3 or TRBV12-4 and J is TRBJ1-5; no clear D. The CDR3 contains 13 residues. This CDR3 reads CTSSLDRYQPQHF. In DNA, the CDR3 is TGTACCAGCAGTTTAGACCGCTATCAGCCACAGCATTTT.

As for this clonotype: An end of the junction differs from the germline gene, which may be a read error. The chain employs TRBV29-1 and TRBJ2-3; TRBD2 might be the D (5 bases). Germline V lookup: CDR1 SQVTM, CDR2 ANQGSEA. The CDR3 spans 12 residues. CDR3 sequence reads: CSGCSSTDTQYF. CDR3 in DNA: TGCAGCGGATGTTCTAGCACAGATACGCAATATTTT.

Points on this clonotype: At one of its ends the junction is not consistent with the germline gene, which may arise from a read error. The chain employs TRBV5-4 and TRBJ2-5; weak D call: TRBD2 (5 bases). The CDR3 is 15 amino acids. Germline V gene lookup returns CDR1 SGHNT and CDR2 YYREEE (reference sequence). In nucleotides, the CDR3 is TGTGCCAGCAGCTTGGGGGTACAGCGGAGAGAGACCCAATACTTC. It codes for CASSLGVQRRETQYF.

A few counts support this clonotype. A junction end diverges from the germline sequence, so it may reflect a read error. This chain connects TRBV29-1 to TRBJ1-1; D is perhaps TRBD1 (5 bases). There are 13 residues in the CDR3. Per germline, CDR1 SQVTM and CDR2 ANQGSEA. This chain's CDR3 is CSVRGQGGTEAVF. CDR3 DNA sequence: TGCAGCGTTCGTGGGCAGGGAGGCACTGAAGCTGTCTTT. The full variable domain, rest sourced from reference TRBV29-1 and TRBJ1-1, is SAVISQKPSRDICQRGTSLTIQCQVDSQVTMMFWYRQQPGQSLTLIATANQGSEATYESGFVIDKFPISRPNLTFSTLTVSNMSPEDSSIYLCSVRGQGGTEAVFGQGTRLTVV.

On this clonotype: This could be a read error, since a much larger clone is one nucleotide away. The genes are TRBV6-6 and TRBJ1-1; no firm D call. The CDR3 runs to 13 residues. Trimming stripped 6 bases from V and 4 bases from J, with 12 bases between. Per the germline V gene, CDR1 is MNHNY and CDR2 is SVGAGI (reference sequence). This CDR3 is CASRPTWFTEAFF. The CDR3 coding sequence is TGTGCCAGCAGACCAACATGGTTCACTGAAGCTTTCTTT.

A remark on this clonotype: The junction and the germline gene differ at one end; a read error may be behind it. CDR3 sequence (DNA): TGTGCCAGCAGAAGGGACATCGGGGCGGGGGGAAGTATAGATACGCAGTGTTTT. It translates to CASRRDIGAGGSIDTQCF. The chain is built from TRBV6-5 and TRBJ2-3; TRBD2 aligns across 8 bases. Germline CDR1 is MNHEY and CDR2 is SVGAGI. This CDR3 spans 18 amino acids.

Comment on this clonotype: One end of the junction varies from germline; a read error may be responsible. The V and J genes are TRBV6-1 and TRBJ1-2; 8 bases match TRBD1. The germline gives CDR1 MNHNS, CDR2 SASEGT. The CDR3 has 15 residues. The CDR3 bases are TGTGCCAGCAGTTTGGACAGGGAGCGCGCCTATGGTTACACCTTC. It codes for CASSLDRERAYGYTF.

On this clonotype: The junction departs from the called germline gene at one end, perhaps through a read error. The genes are TRBV6-5 and TRBJ2-2; tentatively, D is TRBD2 (5 bases). CDR3 length equals 17 residues. Germline CDR1 and CDR2: MNHEY and SVGAGI. The CDR3: CVSSYSARMIFTGELFF. The CDR3, as DNA: TGTGTCAGTAGTTACTCGGCCAGGATGATTTTCACCGGGGAGCTATTTTTT.

This clonotype appeared many times. The V gene is TRBV12-3 or TRBV12-4, the J gene TRBJ2-1; 10 bases line up with TRBD2. The trim removed 6 bases at V and 4 bases at J, leaving 3 bases unmatched. This CDR3 is 14 amino acids long. The DNA for the CDR3 is TGTGCCAGCAGGGGACTAGCGACTTACAATGAGCAGTTCTTC. It yields the protein CASRGLATYNEQFF.